This T cell receptor (beta chain) is drawn from a study of CD8+ T cells in alopecia areata. Study-wide background: Treatment comprised oral tofacitinib, 5 to 10 mg twice daily, in treated patients. Study results and limitations: Clonality was higher in lesional than normal scalp, especially in alopecia totalis/universalis.

Alopecia areata patients had lesional scalp punch biopsies and peripheral blood taken from them. About this clone itself: What it binds is unknown. This same CDR3 is encoded by further DNA sequences in the sample.

TCR sequencing used cDNA made by reverse transcription of extracted RNA. The repertoire was sequenced with immunoSEQ multiplex PCR; TCRdb's copy has only in-frame clones and lacks some. In the table there are around 200,000 clones, over 55% of which are singletons. The origin of this receptor is a human donor with alopecia areata. The sequences come from CD4+ T cells sorted from blood, collected at week 0.

Here the CDR3 reads CAWSGGKQYF. The CDR3 DNA reads as TGTGCCTGGAGTGGGGGAAAGCAGTACTTC. J is TRBJ2-7 and V is TRBV30; D remains ambiguous. The CDR3 extends over 10 amino acids. The V end lost 1 base, the J end lost 8 bases, and 6 bases lay between the germline ends. Germline loops: CDR1 GTSNPN, CDR2 SVGIG (reference sequence).